This is a list of T cell receptor beta chains from one sample in a study of OX40 agonist ivuxolimab in advanced cancers. Generated by immunoSEQ multiplex PCR, the TCRdb table keeps only in-frame clones and is missing some. The repertoire holds more than 60,000 clones, 85% seen once, with roughly 0.62% in the top ten. The sequenced sample was CD4+ or CD8+ T cells sorted from blood, obtained in a trial of the OX40 agonist ivuxolimab. These receptors were taken from an adult with an advanced solid tumor such as melanoma, head and neck, liver or kidney cancer. Each CDR3 is given with its conserved first and last residue. The D gene is left open where the match is weak. Only some rows state a clone size, as once, few, many or a class for expanded clones.

D: -; J: TRBJ2-7; size: -; V: TRBV7-2; DNA: TGTGCCAGCAGCTTAGGCAGGGCCGAGCAGTACTTC; CDR3: CASSLGRAEQYF
D: -; J: TRBJ1-1; size: once; V: TRBV19; DNA: TGTGCCAGTAGTATACTCGGCAGCCAAACTGAAGCTTTCTTT; CDR3: CASSILGSQTEAFF
D: -; J: TRBJ2-3; size: -; V: TRBV7-7; DNA: TGTGCTAGCAGCTTAGCTCCTAGCGAACATACGCAGTATTTT; CDR3: CASSLAPSEHTQYF
D: -; J: TRBJ1-1; size: few; V: TRBV7-2; DNA: TGTGCCAGCAGCCAAGGGCAGAACACTGAAGCTTTCTTT; CDR3: CASSQGQNTEAFF
D: -; J: TRBJ2-7; size: -; V: TRBV6-5; DNA: TGTGCCAGCAGTTGGGACCGGGGCGAGCAGTACTTC; CDR3: CASSWDRGEQYF
D: -; J: TRBJ2-3; size: -; V: TRBV7-2; DNA: TGTGCCAGCAGCTTGAAGTCGGGGGGCCGCACAGATACGCAGTATTTT; CDR3: CASSLKSGGRTDTQYF
D: -; J: TRBJ2-6; size: -; V: TRBV2; DNA: TGTGCCAGCAGTGATTCGTGGAGCTCTGGGGCCAACGTCCTGACTTTC; CDR3: CASSDSWSSGANVLTF
D: TRBD1; J: TRBJ2-3; size: -; V: TRBV30; DNA: TGTGCCTGGACCGGGACAGCTAGCACAGATACGCAGTATTTT; CDR3: CAWTGTASTDTQYF
D: -; J: TRBJ1-1; size: -; V: TRBV6-5; DNA: TGTGCCAGCAGTTACGTGGGCTACGCGGCGGCTTTCTTT; CDR3: CASSYVGYAAAFF
D: TRBD2; J: TRBJ2-3; size: -; V: TRBV7-9; DNA: TGTGCCAGCAGCTTAGTACTAGCGAGCACAGATACGCAGTATTTT; CDR3: CASSLVLASTDTQYF
D: -; J: TRBJ1-6; size: -; V: TRBV6-1; DNA: TGTGCCAGCGCGGAGAATTCACCCCTCCACTTT; CDR3: CASAENSPLHF
D: -; J: TRBJ2-1; size: -; V: TRBV2; DNA: TGTGCCAGCAGTGAAGTACAGGGTGGATTGGGTGAGCAGTTCTTC; CDR3: CASSEVQGGLGEQFF
D: -; J: TRBJ1-5; size: -; V: TRBV7-3; DNA: TGTGCCAGCACCCTCGGGGGCGAGTTCAATCAGCCCCAGCATTTT; CDR3: CASTLGGEFNQPQHF
D: -; J: TRBJ1-1; size: -; V: TRBV10-3; DNA: TGTGCCATCAGTGATTCCCGGGGTGGTCAGGGTGAAGCTTTCTTT; CDR3: CAISDSRGGQGEAFF
D: TRBD1; J: TRBJ2-5; size: -; V: TRBV7-9; DNA: TGTGCCAGCAGCTTAGACACCGGGACAGGGGGCTTCGAGACCCAGTACTTC; CDR3: CASSLDTGTGGFETQYF
D: -; J: TRBJ2-5; size: -; V: TRBV7-2; DNA: TGTGCCAGCAGCCTACGACTAAACCAAGAGACCCAGTACTTC; CDR3: CASSLRLNQETQYF
D: TRBD1; J: TRBJ2-7; size: -; V: TRBV7-2; DNA: TGTGCCAGCAGCTTCGGGGGACAGGGGTTCCACGAGCAGTACTTC; CDR3: CASSFGGQGFHEQYF
D: TRBD1; J: TRBJ2-7; size: -; V: TRBV7-2; DNA: TGTGCCAGCAGCTTTATTCTCCCCGGCAGGGGGAAATCCTACGAGCAGTACTTC; CDR3: CASSFILPGRGKSYEQYF
D: -; J: TRBJ1-2; size: -; V: TRBV5-1; DNA: TGCGCCAGCAGCCCAGACAGCGACTATGGCTACACCTTC; CDR3: CASSPDSDYGYTF
D: -; J: TRBJ1-3; size: -; V: TRBV29-1; DNA: TGCAGCGTCCAAGCTGGAAACACCATATATTTT; CDR3: CSVQAGNTIYF
D: TRBD2; J: TRBJ2-1; size: -; V: TRBV7-3; DNA: TGTGCCAGCAGCATCGCCGGGACTAGCGGAAGCATCTACAATGAGCAGTTCTTC; CDR3: CASSIAGTSGSIYNEQFF
D: TRBD1; J: TRBJ1-5; size: -; V: TRBV19; DNA: TGTGCCAGTGGAGGAAGGTGGGGGGACAGGGGGTTGAATCAGCCCCAGCATTTT; CDR3: CASGGRWGDRGLNQPQHF
D: -; J: TRBJ2-1; size: -; V: TRBV29-1; DNA: TGCAGCGTTGAGAGACAGACCTCTGGGGATGAGCAGTTCTTC; CDR3: CSVERQTSGDEQFF
D: -; J: TRBJ1-6; size: -; V: TRBV18; DNA: TGTGCCAGCTCACCAACTAATTCACCCCTCCACTTT; CDR3: CASSPTNSPLHF
D: TRBD1; J: TRBJ1-6; size: once; V: TRBV6-6; DNA: TGTGCCAGCAGTCAAGGGACAGGGAATTCACCCCTCCACTTT; CDR3: CASSQGTGNSPLHF
D: -; J: TRBJ2-1; size: -; V: TRBV7-4; DNA: TGTGCCAGCAGCTTAGTCGTCCGACAATCACGAAATGAGCAGTTCTTC; CDR3: CASSLVVRQSRNEQFF
D: -; J: TRBJ2-5; size: -; V: TRBV25-1; DNA: TGTGCCAGCAGTGAACCTAAGATGGGCCAAGAGACCCAGTACTTC; CDR3: CASSEPKMGQETQYF
D: -; J: TRBJ2-1; size: -; V: TRBV29-1; DNA: TGCAGCGTTGAAAATCCGAAGAAATACAATGAGCAGTTCTTC; CDR3: CSVENPKKYNEQFF
D: -; J: TRBJ2-1; size: -; V: TRBV7-3; DNA: TGTGCCAGCAGCCCCCACGCGTGGAATGAGCAGTTCTTC; CDR3: CASSPHAWNEQFF
D: -; J: TRBJ2-3; size: -; V: TRBV25-1; DNA: TGTGCCAGCGCCGAAGGTACACTTAACACATACACAGATACGCAGTATTTT; CDR3: CASAEGTLNTYTDTQYF
D: -; J: TRBJ2-7; size: few; V: TRBV6-1; DNA: TGTGCCAGCAGTGAATTGCGGGAGCAGTACTTC; CDR3: CASSELREQYF
D: TRBD2; J: TRBJ2-4; size: once; V: TRBV29-1; DNA: TGCAGCGTTGCGGATAGCGGGGGGTACATTCAGTACTTC; CDR3: CSVADSGGYIQYF
D: TRBD2; J: TRBJ2-2; size: -; V: TRBV5-1; DNA: TGCGCCAGCAGCTTGGAGGCTAGCGGGGGATTGAACACCGGGGAGCTGTTTTTT; CDR3: CASSLEASGGLNTGELFF
D: -; J: TRBJ1-5; size: -; V: TRBV30; DNA: TGTGCCTGGAGTGTACGGGGAGACAGGCGCAATCAGCCCCAGCATTTT; CDR3: CAWSVRGDRRNQPQHF
D: -; J: TRBJ1-1; size: -; V: TRBV29-1; DNA: TGCAGCGTTGAGGGCCAAATTTCGGCCATGAACACTGAAGCTTTCTTT; CDR3: CSVEGQISAMNTEAFF
D: -; J: TRBJ2-7; size: -; V: TRBV5-1; DNA: TGCGCCAGCAGCGGAGGGGACTCGAGCTCCTACGAGCAGTACTTC; CDR3: CASSGGDSSSYEQYF
D: -; J: TRBJ1-2; size: few; V: TRBV10-3; DNA: TGTGCCATCAGTGAGCAGGGAGTAGTAAGCTATGGCTACACCTTC; CDR3: CAISEQGVVSYGYTF
D: -; J: TRBJ2-3; size: -; V: TRBV19; DNA: TGTGCCAGTAGTCTCCTCTCGGAGGGCTCAGATACGCAGTATTTT; CDR3: CASSLLSEGSDTQYF
D: -; J: TRBJ1-2; size: -; V: TRBV30; DNA: TGTGCCTGGACCTTTGGGGGGACACACTATGGCTACACCTTC; CDR3: CAWTFGGTHYGYTF
D: -; J: TRBJ2-5; size: -; V: TRBV5-8; DNA: TGTGCCAGCAGCTTGGGGAGGGTCGGGTACCAAGAGACCCAGTACTTC; CDR3: CASSLGRVGYQETQYF
D: -; J: TRBJ2-5; size: -; V: TRBV7-9; DNA: TGTGCCAGCAGCCCACAGGAAGAGACCCAGTACTTC; CDR3: CASSPQEETQYF
D: -; J: TRBJ2-2; size: few; V: TRBV7-2; DNA: TGTGCCAGCAGCTTTGGCAGTACGAACACCGGGGAGCTGTTTTTT; CDR3: CASSFGSTNTGELFF
D: -; J: TRBJ2-7; size: once; V: TRBV5-3; DNA: TGTGCCAGAAGCTTGGGTACAGGGCCCAACTACGAGCAGTACTTC; CDR3: CARSLGTGPNYEQYF
D: -; J: TRBJ1-4; size: -; V: TRBV5-1; DNA: TGCGCCAGCAGCTCTCAGGCCGCGGCGGGAGAAAAACTGTTTTTT; CDR3: CASSSQAAAGEKLFF
D: -; J: TRBJ2-7; size: -; V: TRBV19; DNA: TGTGCCAGTAGTCAAGGCGGGGGCACCTGGTACGAGCAGTACTTC; CDR3: CASSQGGGTWYEQYF
D: -; J: TRBJ1-2; size: -; V: TRBV20-1; DNA: TGCAGTGCTTATCGGGATGGCTACACCTTC; CDR3: CSAYRDGYTF
D: TRBD1; J: TRBJ1-1; size: -; V: TRBV6-6; DNA: TGTGCCAGCAGTCAGGACAGGGACTTAACTGAAGCTTTCTTT; CDR3: CASSQDRDLTEAFF
D: -; J: TRBJ2-6; size: -; V: TRBV7-2; DNA: TGTGCCAGCAGCTTAGCGCCCAATTCAGGGGCCAACGTCCTGACTTTC; CDR3: CASSLAPNSGANVLTF
D: -; J: TRBJ1-1; size: -; V: TRBV7-8; DNA: TGTGCCAGCAGCCTCCGTGGGCAGCTGAACACTGAAGCTTTCTTT; CDR3: CASSLRGQLNTEAFF
D: TRBD2; J: TRBJ2-7; size: few; V: TRBV5-1; DNA: TGCGCCAGCAGCCTCTCGGGGGGGAAGAGCTCCTACGAGCAGTACTTC; CDR3: CASSLSGGKSSYEQYF